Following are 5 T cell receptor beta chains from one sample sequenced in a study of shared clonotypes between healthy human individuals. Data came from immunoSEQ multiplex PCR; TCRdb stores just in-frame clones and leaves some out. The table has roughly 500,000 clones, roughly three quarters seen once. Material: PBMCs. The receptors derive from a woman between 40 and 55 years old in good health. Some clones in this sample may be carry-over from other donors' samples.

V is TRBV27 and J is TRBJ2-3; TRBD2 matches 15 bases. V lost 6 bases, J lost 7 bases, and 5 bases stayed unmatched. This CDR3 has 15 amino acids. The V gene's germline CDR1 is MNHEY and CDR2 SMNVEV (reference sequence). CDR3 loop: CASRLGLAGGYTQYF. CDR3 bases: TGTGCCAGCAGATTGGGACTAGCGGGAGGTTATACGCAGTATTTT.

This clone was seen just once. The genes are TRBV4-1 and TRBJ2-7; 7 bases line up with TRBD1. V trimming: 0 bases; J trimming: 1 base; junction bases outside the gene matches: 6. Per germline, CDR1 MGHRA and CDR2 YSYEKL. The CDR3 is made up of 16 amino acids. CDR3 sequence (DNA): TGCGCCAGCAGCCAAGAGGCCCGACAGGGATCCTACGAGCAGTACTTC. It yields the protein CASSQEARQGSYEQYF.

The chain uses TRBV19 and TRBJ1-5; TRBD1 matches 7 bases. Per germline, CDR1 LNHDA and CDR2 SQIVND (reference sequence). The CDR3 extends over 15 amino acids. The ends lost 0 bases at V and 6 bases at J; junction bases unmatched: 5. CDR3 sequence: CASSIDLTGAQPQHF. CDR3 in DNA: TGTGCCAGTAGTATAGATCTAACAGGGGCTCAGCCCCAGCATTTT. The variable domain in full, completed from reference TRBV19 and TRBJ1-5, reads DGGITQSPKYLFRKEGQNVTLSCEQNLNHDAMYWYRQDPGQGLRLIYYSQIVNDFQKGDIAEGYSVSREKKESFPLTVTSAQKNPTAFYLCASSIDLTGAQPQHFGDGTRLSIL.

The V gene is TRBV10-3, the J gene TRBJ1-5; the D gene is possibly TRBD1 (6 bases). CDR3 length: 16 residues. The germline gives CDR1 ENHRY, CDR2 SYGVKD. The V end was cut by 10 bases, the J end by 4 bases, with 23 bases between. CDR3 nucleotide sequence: TGTGCCACCGGGGAAAACAATCTCCAGGGGAATCAGCCCCAGCATTTT. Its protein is CATGENNLQGNQPQHF.

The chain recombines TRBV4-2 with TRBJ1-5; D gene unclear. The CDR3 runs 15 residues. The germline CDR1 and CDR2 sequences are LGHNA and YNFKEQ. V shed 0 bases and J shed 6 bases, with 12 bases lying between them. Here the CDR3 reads CASSQDATIGQPQHF. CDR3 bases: TGTGCCAGCAGCCAAGACGCGACAATCGGTCAGCCCCAGCATTTT.